This T cell receptor beta chain was documented in a study of regulatory T cells in long-lasting Graves disease (dated by TCRdb to the early 2020s). Study-wide context: Persistent Graves' disease meant more than 5 years of antithyroid drug treatment with TSH receptor autoantibodies that stayed positive. On average, persistent Graves' disease patients in the clinical cohort had been on antithyroid drugs for about 10.3 years. The study was registered as a clinical trial and conducted in China. Peripheral blood TCR sequencing and RNA sequencing compared persistent Graves' disease patients with newly diagnosed Graves' disease patients. A total of some 35 samples underwent TCR sequencing: 13 from persistent and roughly 20 from newly diagnosed Graves' disease patients.

This clonotype was observed at least ten times. Its antigen has not been determined. The record has no base qualities; no much larger clone is one base away. The cysteine opens and the phenylalanine closes a CDR3 of 18 amino acids. Of all the DNA, just the CDR3 is kept, 54 bases in frame from base 1. V ends up 4 bases short and J 1 base short, with an unmatched junction base count of 11. The time point label, as the study defines it: persistent/refractory GD, antithyroid drugs over 5 years with positive TRAb. RNA was extracted from PBMCs in TRIzol for both TCR sequencing and RNA sequencing. Graves' disease was diagnosed according to American Thyroid Association guidelines. The patients came from an endocrinology department in Xi'an, China. Each patient gave 9 to 10 milliliters of peripheral blood, collected in an EDTA anticoagulant tube. Ficoll Paque Plus density gradient separation was used to isolate PBMCs, and no further T cell sorting was performed. An Agilent 2100 Bioanalyzer and agarose gel were used to check RNA quality, while a NanoDrop 2000 measured RNA concentration.

To prepare the library, multiplex PCR was applied. For sequencing, an Illumina HiSeq 4000 was employed. CDR3 regions were amplified by Arm-PCR with iRepertoire HTBI primers to construct TCR beta libraries. Before sequencing, the PCR products underwent gel purification. The authors processed their data as follows. Gene usage analysis of CDR3 amino acid clonotypes relied on the roughly 64 TRBV and 14 TRBJ segments identified across samples. COPE and FqMerger were used to merge the filtered high-quality paired reads into contigs. BLAST was used to align contigs to IMGT TRBV, TRBD and TRBJ reference genes, with CDR3 defined following IMGT. Any clonotype with a frequency above 0.1% was counted as a highly expanded clone. Shannon entropy served as the measure of repertoire diversity, while the Gini coefficient captured V-J evenness. A clonotype found in more than one individual was treated as public. TCRdb reprocessing: public reads trimmed at Q25 with fastp, clones called with MiXCR, in-frame beta chains kept. Every distinct CDR3 protein forms one entry, paired with its most common genes and DNA. It is TCRdb's table, rather than the study itself, that gives the V and J calls and clone size. The sample table records approximately 690,000 distinct CDR3 sequences; approximately 31% of these occur just once. The ten biggest clones cover under 50% of the sample.

General findings and caveats noted by the study authors: Because the primary lesion, thyroid tissue, could not be accessed, the study looked at peripheral blood alone. Compared with newly diagnosed patients, patients with persistent Graves' disease had lower TCR Shannon entropy and fewer highly expanded clones, which suggests clonal expansion. Persistent disease showed preferential use of TRBV28, TRBJ1-2 and TRBJ2-5, whereas newly diagnosed disease favored TRBV20-1 and TRBJ2-1. Sequencing and analysis were limited to the TCR beta chain. The small sample size was acknowledged by the authors as a limitation that may reduce accuracy. A larger number of public clonotypes was shared among persistent patients (approximately 3,000) than among newly diagnosed patients (about 990).

The TCR comes from a female donor with Graves disease. The rearrangement joined TRBV12-3 or TRBV12-4 to TRBJ1-5, and TRBD1 matches 9 of the central bases. The sample here was peripheral blood mononuclear cells (PBMCs), taken when the disease was refractory, from a patient treated with antithyroid drugs. CDR3 loop: CASSSGTGPVRSNQPQHF. The sequenced DNA is TGTGCCAGCAGTTCCGGGACAGGGCCTGTGCGGAGCAATCAGCCCCAGCATTTT.